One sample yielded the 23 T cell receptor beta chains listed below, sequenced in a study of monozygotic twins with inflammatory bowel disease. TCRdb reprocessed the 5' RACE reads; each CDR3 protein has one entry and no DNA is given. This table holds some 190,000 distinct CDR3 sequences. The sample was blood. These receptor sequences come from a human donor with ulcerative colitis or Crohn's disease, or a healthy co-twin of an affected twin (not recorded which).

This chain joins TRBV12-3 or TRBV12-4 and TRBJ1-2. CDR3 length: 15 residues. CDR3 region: CASSPMGSPFYGYTF.

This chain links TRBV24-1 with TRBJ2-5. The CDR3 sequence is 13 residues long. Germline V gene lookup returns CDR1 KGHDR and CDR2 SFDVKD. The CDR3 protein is CATSDPSRETQYF.

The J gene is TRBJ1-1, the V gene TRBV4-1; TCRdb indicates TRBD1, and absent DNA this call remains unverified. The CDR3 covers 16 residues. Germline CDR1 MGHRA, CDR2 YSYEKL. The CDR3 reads CASSPPRPGPNTEALF.

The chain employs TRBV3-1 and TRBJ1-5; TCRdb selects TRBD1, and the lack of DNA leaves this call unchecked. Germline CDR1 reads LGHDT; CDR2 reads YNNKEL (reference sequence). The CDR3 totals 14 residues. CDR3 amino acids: CASSHARGNQPQHF. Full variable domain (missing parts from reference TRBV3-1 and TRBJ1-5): DTAVSQTPKYLVTQMGNDKSIKCEQNLGHDTMYWYKQDSKKFLKIMFSYNNKELIINETVPNRFSPKSPDKAHLNLHINSLELGDSAVYFCASSHARGNQPQHFGDGTRLSIL.

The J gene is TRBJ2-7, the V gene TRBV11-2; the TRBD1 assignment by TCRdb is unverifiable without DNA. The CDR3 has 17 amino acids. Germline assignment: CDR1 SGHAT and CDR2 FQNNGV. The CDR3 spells CASSLEDGTGVLYEQYF.

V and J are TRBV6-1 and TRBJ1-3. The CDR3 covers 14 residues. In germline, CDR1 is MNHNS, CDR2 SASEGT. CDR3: CASSASGSGNTIYF.

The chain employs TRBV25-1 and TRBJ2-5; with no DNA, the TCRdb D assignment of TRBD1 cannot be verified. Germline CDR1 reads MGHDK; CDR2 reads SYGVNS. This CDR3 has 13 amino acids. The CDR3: CASSETGIETQYF.

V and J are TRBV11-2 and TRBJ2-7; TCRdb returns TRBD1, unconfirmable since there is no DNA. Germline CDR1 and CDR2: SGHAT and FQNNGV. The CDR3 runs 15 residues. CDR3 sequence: CASSVYTGGSYEQYF.

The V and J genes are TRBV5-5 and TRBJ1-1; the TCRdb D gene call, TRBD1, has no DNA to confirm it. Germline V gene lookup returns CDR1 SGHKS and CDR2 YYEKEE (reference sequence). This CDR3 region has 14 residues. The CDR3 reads CASSLLEGRGMSFF.

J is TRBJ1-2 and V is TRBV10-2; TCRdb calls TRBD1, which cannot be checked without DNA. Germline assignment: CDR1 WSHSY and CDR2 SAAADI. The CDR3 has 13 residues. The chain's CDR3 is CASSYGTAHGYTF.

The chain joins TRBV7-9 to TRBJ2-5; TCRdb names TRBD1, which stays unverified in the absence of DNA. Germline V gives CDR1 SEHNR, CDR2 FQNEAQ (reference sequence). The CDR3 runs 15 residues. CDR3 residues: CAAKVRQGAGETQYF.

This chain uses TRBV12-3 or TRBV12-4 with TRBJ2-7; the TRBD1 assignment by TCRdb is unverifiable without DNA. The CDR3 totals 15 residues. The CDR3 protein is CASRDTGTAFYEQYF.

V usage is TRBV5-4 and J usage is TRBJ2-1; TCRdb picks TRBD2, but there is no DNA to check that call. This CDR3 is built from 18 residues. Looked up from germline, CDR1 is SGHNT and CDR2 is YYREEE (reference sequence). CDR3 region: CASSIGLAGGPFYNEQFF.

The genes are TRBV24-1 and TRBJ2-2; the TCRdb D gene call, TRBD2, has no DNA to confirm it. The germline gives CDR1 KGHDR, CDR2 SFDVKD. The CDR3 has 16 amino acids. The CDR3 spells CATSDSGSGSAGELFF.

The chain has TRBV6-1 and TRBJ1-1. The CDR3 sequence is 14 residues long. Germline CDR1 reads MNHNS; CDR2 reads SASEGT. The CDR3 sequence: CASSERVLTTEAFF.

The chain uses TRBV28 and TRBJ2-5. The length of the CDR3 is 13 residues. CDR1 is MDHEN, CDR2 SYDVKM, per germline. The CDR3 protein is CASSLDYKETQYF.

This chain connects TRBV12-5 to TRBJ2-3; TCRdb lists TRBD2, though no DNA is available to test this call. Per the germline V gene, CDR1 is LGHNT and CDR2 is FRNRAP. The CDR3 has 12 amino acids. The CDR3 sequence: CASGGPSDTQYF.

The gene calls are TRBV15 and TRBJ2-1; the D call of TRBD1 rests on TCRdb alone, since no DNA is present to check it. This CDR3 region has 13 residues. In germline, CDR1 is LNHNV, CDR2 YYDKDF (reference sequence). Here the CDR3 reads CAFSTGTYNEQFF.

The CDR3 sequence is CASSVGTTGPHEQYF. The J gene is TRBJ2-7, the V gene TRBV5-1; checking the TCRdb D call of TRBD2 is not possible without DNA. Germline lookup yields CDR1 SGHRS and CDR2 YFSETQ. This CDR3 spans 15 amino acids.

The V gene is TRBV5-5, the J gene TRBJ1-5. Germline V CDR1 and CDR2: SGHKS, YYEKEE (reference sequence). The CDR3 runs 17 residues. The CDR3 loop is CASSSDRGPPGNQPQHF.

The chain's CDR3 is CASSQQPGTRGYEQYF. V is TRBV4-2 and J is TRBJ2-7; TCRdb returns TRBD1, unconfirmable since there is no DNA. CDR3 size: 16 residues. Germline values: CDR1 LGHNA, CDR2 YNFKEQ.

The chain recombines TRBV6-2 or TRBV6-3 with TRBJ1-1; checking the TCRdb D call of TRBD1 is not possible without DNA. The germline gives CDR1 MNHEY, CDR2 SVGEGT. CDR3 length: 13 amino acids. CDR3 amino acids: CASWGRRTTEAFF.

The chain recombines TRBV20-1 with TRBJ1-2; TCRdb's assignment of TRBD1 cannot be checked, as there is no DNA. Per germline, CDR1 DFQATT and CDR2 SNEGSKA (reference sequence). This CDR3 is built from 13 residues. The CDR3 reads CSARDLDRGSYTF.